One and the same sample provided the 26 T cell receptor beta chains below, sequenced in a study of T cell repertoires in ileal Crohn's disease. The method was immunoSEQ multiplex PCR; TCRdb's version includes in-frame clones alone and lacks a portion of them. The sample holds approximately 7,300 clones, 60% to 80% seen once. Time point indicated: proximal margin of the surgical specimen (macroscopically non-inflamed). Sequenced sample: ileal tissue. The origin of the receptors is an adult with Crohn's disease.

The V and J genes are TRBV5-6 and TRBJ2-7; a possible D gene is TRBD1 (5 bases). The CDR3 is made up of 14 amino acids. Germline CDR1 and CDR2: SGHDT and YYEEEE. The V end was cut by 1 base, the J end by 3 bases, with 11 bases between. This CDR3 reads CASSLFKGYYEQYF. In DNA form, the CDR3 reads TGTGCCAGCAGCTTGTTCAAGGGGTACTACGAGCAGTACTTC.

This clone was detected a few times. The chain combines TRBV12-5 with TRBJ1-1, with TRBD1 as a possible D gene (5 bases). The CDR3 is 22 amino acids. Trimming stripped 0 bases from V and 8 bases from J, with 37 bases between. Germline V gene data show CDR1 as LGHNT and CDR2 as FRNRAP. CDR3: CASGLVRERAPTFRGSPNEAFF. The CDR3 bases are TGTGCTAGTGGTTTGGTCCGGGAGCGAGCGCCCACCTTTAGGGGTTCCCCCAACGAAGCTTTCTTT. The variable domain in full, completed from reference TRBV12-5 and TRBJ1-1, reads DARVTQTPRHKVTEMGQEVTMRCQPILGHNTVFWYRQTMMQGLELLAYFRNRAPLDDSGMPKDRFSAEMPDATLATLKIQPSEPRDSAVYFCASGLVRERAPTFRGSPNEAFFGQGTRLTVV.

The genes are TRBV5-4 and TRBJ1-1; D is undetermined. The CDR3 runs to 15 residues. Germline V gene lookup returns CDR1 SGHNT and CDR2 YYREEE (reference sequence). Deletions cut 10 bases from V and 2 bases from J, with 21 bases between. This CDR3 reads CAAGDSGVGNTEAFF. The CDR3 DNA reads as TGTGCCGCTGGCGATTCCGGGGTAGGTAACACTGAAGCTTTCTTT.

The chain carries TRBV14 and TRBJ2-3; D is ambiguous. CDR1 is SGHDN and CDR2 is FVKESK in the germline V gene. CDR3 length equals 13 residues. V was shortened by 1 base and J by 2 bases, with 4 bases between the two germline ends. This CDR3 is CASSQVNTDTQYF. CDR3 nucleotides: TGTGCCAGCAGCCAAGTAAACACAGATACGCAGTATTTT.

This clone is a singleton in its sample. The rearrangement joins TRBV10-2 to TRBJ2-3; possible D gene TRBD2, 6 bases. The V end lost 9 bases, the J end lost 5 bases, and 18 bases lay between the germline ends. The germline V gene has CDR1 WSHSY and CDR2 SAAADI. This CDR3 comprises 14 residues. CDR3 sequence: CASAGPPTGDTQYF. CDR3 DNA: TGCGCCAGTGCGGGACCGCCGACCGGAGATACGCAGTATTTT.

The chain links TRBV6-1 to TRBJ2-7; D uncertain. This CDR3 is 13 amino acids long. Looked up from germline, CDR1 is MNHNS and CDR2 is SASEGT. Trimming shortened V by 6 bases and J by 2 bases, and 11 bases separated the two germline ends. This CDR3 reads CASRVDATYEQYF. The CDR3 DNA sequence: TGTGCCAGCAGGGTGGACGCCACCTACGAGCAGTACTTC.

The rearrangement uses TRBV6-1 and TRBJ1-2; 7 nucleotides match TRBD1. Germline CDR1 is MNHNS and CDR2 is SASEGT. V lost 2 bases and J lost 1; bases outside the gene matches: 4. This CDR3 is built from 15 residues. CDR3 region: CASSEQGGGNYGYTF. Here the CDR3 DNA reads TGTGCCAGCAGTGAACAGGGGGGCGGTAACTATGGCTACACCTTC.

The chain carries TRBV9 and TRBJ2-5; D unclear. This CDR3 spans 12 amino acids. V was pared by 0 bases and J by 5 bases, with 5 bases between. CDR1 and CDR2 from the germline V gene are SGDLS and YYNGEE. CDR3 protein: CASSVDPETQYF. CDR3 sequence (DNA): TGTGCCAGCAGCGTAGACCCCGAGACCCAGTACTTC.

V usage is TRBV6-5 and J usage is TRBJ2-1; possible D gene TRBD1, 7 bases. The germline V gene encodes CDR1 MNHEY and CDR2 SVGAGI. Trimming pared 6 bases from V and 12 bases from J, leaving 15 bases between. This CDR3 has 12 residues. The CDR3 DNA follows: TGTGCCAGCAGCCAGGGGGGCGAGGGGCAGTTCTTC. Translation: CASSQGGEGQFF.

This chain links TRBV5-4 with TRBJ1-6, with D tentatively TRBD1 (5 bases). The CDR3 loop spans 14 amino acids. V dropped 4 bases and J dropped 7 bases, with 12 bases sitting between them. Germline V gene data show CDR1 as SGHNT and CDR2 as YYREEE (reference sequence). This CDR3 reads CASSIDSGNSPLHF. The CDR3 DNA sequence: TGTGCCAGCAGCATAGACAGTGGAAATTCACCCCTCCACTTT.

Details on this clone: Other DNA variants within this sample encode the same CDR3. This chain connects TRBV9 to TRBJ1-1, with 7 bases identical to TRBD1. J lost 5 bases, V lost 5 bases, and 12 bases had no gene match. Germline CDR1 SGDLS, CDR2 YYNGEE. CDR3 length equals 15 residues. The CDR3 sequence is CASSARDSSRTEAFF. CDR3 bases: TGTGCCAGCAGTGCAAGGGACAGTAGTCGGACTGAAGCTTTCTTT.

The V call is TRBV2, the J call TRBJ1-4, with D possibly matching TRBD1 (5 bases). The V and J ends lost 10 bases and 5 bases respectively, with 23 bases between them. This CDR3 region has 16 residues. The V gene's germline CDR1 is SNHLY and CDR2 FYNNEI. CDR3 sequence (DNA): TGTGCCACCGGGACGGAACATCCTCCTGGCAATGAAAAACTGTTTTTT. As protein: CATGTEHPPGNEKLFF.

The chain joins TRBV7-6 to TRBJ1-3; D is undetermined. The ends were cut back, 2 bases at V and 2 bases at J, with 13 bases in the middle. Germline V gene sequence: CDR1 SGHVS, CDR2 FNYEAQ. CDR3 length equals 16 residues. CDR3 nucleotides: TGTGCCAGCAGCTTAAAGGTGTCCAGCACTGGAAACACCATATATTTT. Protein product: CASSLKVSSTGNTIYF.

This clone was picked up one time. CDR3 loop: CAWSFGQGTRNYGYTF. CDR3 coding DNA: TGTGCCTGGAGTTTCGGACAGGGGACCCGTAACTATGGCTACACCTTC. This sequence joins TRBV30 and TRBJ1-2; TRBD1 agrees at 9 bases. The CDR3 has 16 residues. After removal of 2 bases from V and 1 base from J, the junction contained 8 bases not matched to a gene. Germline values: CDR1 GTSNPN, CDR2 SVGIG (reference sequence).

This clone was detected a few times. The chain employs TRBV19 and TRBJ1-6, with unresolved D. The germline V gene encodes CDR1 LNHDA and CDR2 SQIVND (reference sequence). V was cut by 1 base and J by 10 bases, with 17 bases left in between. The CDR3 has 16 amino acids. The CDR3 DNA is TGTGCCAGTAGTATAGGAAGGTCAGAACTCAGCTCACCCCTCCACTTT. Protein sequence: CASSIGRSELSSPLHF.

The chain uses TRBV4-2 and TRBJ2-3; D is perhaps TRBD1 (7 bases). Looked up from germline, CDR1 is LGHNA and CDR2 is YNFKEQ. The CDR3 loop spans 18 amino acids. Between the trimmed V and J ends, which lost 1 base and 5 bases, there was a span of 22 bases. The CDR3 nucleotides read TGTGCCAGCAGCCAAGTCCAGCAGGGGGGCCTGTGGAAAGATACGCAGTATTTT. Encoded protein: CASSQVQQGGLWKDTQYF.

The V and J genes are TRBV18 and TRBJ2-7; TRBD1 matches 10 bases. Looked up from germline, CDR1 is KGHSH and CDR2 is LQKENI. This CDR3 contains 14 residues. Germline trimming cut 2 bases from V and 6 bases from J; bases unmatched to any gene: 4. The CDR3 sequence is CASSPSTGGGEQYF. The CDR3 DNA is TGTGCCAGCTCACCATCGACAGGGGGCGGCGAGCAGTACTTC. Combining the CDR3 with reference TRBV18 and TRBJ2-7 gives the whole variable domain NAGVMQNPRHLVRRRGQEARLRCSPMKGHSHVYWYRQLPEEGLKFMVYLQKENIIDESGMPKERFSAEFPKEGPSILRIQQVVRGDSAAYFCASSPSTGGGEQYFGPGTRLTVT.

This chain connects TRBV7-3 to TRBJ2-4; TRBD2 might be the D (6 bases). The CDR3 loop spans 13 amino acids. Trimming shortened V by 3 bases and J by 6 bases, and 9 bases separated the two germline ends. CDR1 is SGHTA, CDR2 FQGTGA, per germline. The CDR3 coding sequence is TGTGCCAGCAGCTTGGGGCGGGGAAACATTCAGTACTTC. Translating it yields CASSLGRGNIQYF.

Concerning this clone itself: Relative to the germline gene, one junction end is altered; a read error may explain this. The chain couples TRBV4-1 to TRBJ1-1; the match to TRBD1 covers 7 bases. The CDR3 runs 15 residues. CDR1 MGHRA and CDR2 YSYEKL come from the germline V gene. The CDR3 nucleotides read TGCGCCAGCAGCCAAGGACAGGGATGGAGCACTGAAGTTTTCTTT. The encoded protein is CASSQGQGWSTEVFF.

The rearrangement uses TRBV4-1 and TRBJ1-6; 8 positions match TRBD1. The junction had 8 bases not matched to a gene; V was cut back by 7 bases and J by 6 bases. The germline V gene encodes CDR1 MGHRA and CDR2 YSYEKL. The CDR3 sequence is 15 residues long. The CDR3 DNA reads TGCGCCAGCAACGTAGGACAGGGAGCTAATTCACCCCTCCACTTT. It yields the protein CASNVGQGANSPLHF.

The genes are TRBV23-1 and TRBJ2-7; D unresolved. TRBV23-1 is recorded as an ORF, its role being uncertain. This CDR3 region has 12 residues. Between the trimmed V and J ends, which lost 5 bases and 2 bases, there was a span of 7 bases. The CDR3 protein is CASSVETYEQYF. The CDR3, as DNA: TGCGCCAGCAGTGTCGAAACCTACGAGCAGTACTTC.

This chain joins TRBV10-3 and TRBJ2-3, with D perhaps matching TRBD2 (6 bases). This CDR3 is built from 14 residues. In germline, CDR1 is ENHRY, CDR2 SYGVKD. The V gene lost 3 bases and the J gene lost 3 bases, with 10 bases spanning the gap. CDR3 DNA sequence: TGTGCCATCAGTGAACTAGCTCGGACAGATACGCAGTATTTT. The encoded protein is CAISELARTDTQYF.

The chain combines TRBV15 with TRBJ2-4, with TRBD2 matching over 8 bases. Germline loops: CDR1 LNHNV, CDR2 YYDKDF (reference sequence). The CDR3 length is 14 residues. Germline trimming cut 1 base from V and 8 bases from J; bases unmatched to any gene: 4. Here the CDR3 reads CATSRASGSDIQYF. CDR3 nucleotides: TGTGCCACCAGCAGAGCCAGCGGGAGTGACATTCAGTACTTC.

V and J are TRBV27 and TRBJ1-2; the D gene is possibly TRBD1 (6 bases). Germline CDR1 reads MNHEY; CDR2 reads SMNVEV (reference sequence). The CDR3 loop spans 13 amino acids. V was shortened by 8 bases and J by 8 bases, with 18 bases between the two germline ends. CDR3 in amino acids: CASGLDRFNGYTF. In nucleotides, the CDR3 is TGTGCCAGCGGCCTTGACAGGTTCAACGGCTACACCTTC.

The V gene is TRBV2, the J gene TRBJ1-6; no definite D call. Per germline, CDR1 SNHLY and CDR2 FYNNEI. V was pared by 4 bases and J by 7 bases, with 14 bases between. This CDR3 spans 15 amino acids. CDR3 residues: CASSGGSPWNSPLHF. CDR3 sequence (DNA): TGTGCCAGCAGTGGAGGGTCTCCGTGGAATTCACCCCTCCACTTT.

The rearrangement uses TRBV5-4 and TRBJ1-3, with D uncertain. CDR1 SGHNT and CDR2 YYREEE come from the germline V gene (reference sequence). This CDR3 contains 16 residues. The V and J ends lost 2 bases and 0 bases respectively, with 12 bases between them. CDR3 residues: CASSFHGPYSGNTIYF. In DNA form, the CDR3 reads TGTGCCAGCAGCTTCCATGGACCATACTCTGGAAACACCATATATTTT.